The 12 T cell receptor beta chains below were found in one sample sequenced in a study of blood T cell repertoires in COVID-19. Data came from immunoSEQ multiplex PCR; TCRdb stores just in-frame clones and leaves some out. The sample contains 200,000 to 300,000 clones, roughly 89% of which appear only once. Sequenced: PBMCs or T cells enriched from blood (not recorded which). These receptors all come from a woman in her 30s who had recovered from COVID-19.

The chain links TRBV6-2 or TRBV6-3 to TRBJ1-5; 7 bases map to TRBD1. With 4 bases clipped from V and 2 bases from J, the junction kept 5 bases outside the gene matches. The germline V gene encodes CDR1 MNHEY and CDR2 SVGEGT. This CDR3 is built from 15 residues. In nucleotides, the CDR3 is TGTGCCAGCAGTTCCAGACAGGGCCGCAATCAGCCCCAGCATTTT. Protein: CASSSRQGRNQPQHF.

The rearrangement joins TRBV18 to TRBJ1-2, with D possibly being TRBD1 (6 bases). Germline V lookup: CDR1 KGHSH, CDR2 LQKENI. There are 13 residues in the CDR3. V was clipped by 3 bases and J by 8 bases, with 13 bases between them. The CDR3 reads CASSPGQSQGYTF. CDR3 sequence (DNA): TGTGCCAGCTCACCGGGACAAAGTCAGGGCTACACCTTC.

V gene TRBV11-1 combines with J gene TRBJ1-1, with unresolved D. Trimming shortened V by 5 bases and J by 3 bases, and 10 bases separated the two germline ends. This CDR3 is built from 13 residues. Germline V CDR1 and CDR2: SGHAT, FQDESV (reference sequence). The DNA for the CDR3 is TGTGCCAGCAGCCGCGGCGGTTACACTGAAGCTTTCTTT. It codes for CASSRGGYTEAFF.

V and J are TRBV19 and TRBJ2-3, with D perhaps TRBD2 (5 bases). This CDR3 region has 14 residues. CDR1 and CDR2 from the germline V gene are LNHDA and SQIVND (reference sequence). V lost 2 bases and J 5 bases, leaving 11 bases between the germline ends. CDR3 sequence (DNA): TGTGCCAGTAGTATATCAGGCGCGGGAGATACGCAGTATTTT. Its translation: CASSISGAGDTQYF.

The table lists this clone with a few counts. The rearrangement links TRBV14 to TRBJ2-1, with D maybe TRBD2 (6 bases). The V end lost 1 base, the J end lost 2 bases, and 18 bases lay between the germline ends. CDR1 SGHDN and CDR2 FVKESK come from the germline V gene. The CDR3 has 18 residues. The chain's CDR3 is CASSQGAGIGYPYNEQFF. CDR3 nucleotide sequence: TGTGCCAGCAGCCAAGGGGCGGGGATCGGGTACCCCTACAATGAGCAGTTCTTC.

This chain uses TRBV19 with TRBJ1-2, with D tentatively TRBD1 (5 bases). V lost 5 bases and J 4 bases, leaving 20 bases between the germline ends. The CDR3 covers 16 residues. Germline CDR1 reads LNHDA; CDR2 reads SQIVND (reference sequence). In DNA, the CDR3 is TGTGCCAGTAGTTTCTCAACACCGGGACTGATCTATGGCTACACCTTC. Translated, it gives CASSFSTPGLIYGYTF. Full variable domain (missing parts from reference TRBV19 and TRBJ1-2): DGGITQSPKYLFRKEGQNVTLSCEQNLNHDAMYWYRQDPGQGLRLIYYSQIVNDFQKGDIAEGYSVSREKKESFPLTVTSAQKNPTAFYLCASSFSTPGLIYGYTFGSGTRLTVV.

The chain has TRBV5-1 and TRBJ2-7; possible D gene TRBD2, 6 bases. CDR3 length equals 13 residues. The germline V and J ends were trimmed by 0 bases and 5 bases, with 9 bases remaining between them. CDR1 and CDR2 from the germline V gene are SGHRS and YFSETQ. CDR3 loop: CASSLGGGDEQYF. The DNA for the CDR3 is TGCGCCAGCAGCTTGGGGGGCGGGGACGAGCAGTACTTC.

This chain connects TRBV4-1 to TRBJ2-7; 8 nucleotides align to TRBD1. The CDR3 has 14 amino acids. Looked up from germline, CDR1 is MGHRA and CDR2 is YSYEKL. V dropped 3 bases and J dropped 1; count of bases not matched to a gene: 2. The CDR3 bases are TGCGCCAGCAGCCACCGACAGGGGTCCTACGAGCAGTACTTC. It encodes CASSHRQGSYEQYF.

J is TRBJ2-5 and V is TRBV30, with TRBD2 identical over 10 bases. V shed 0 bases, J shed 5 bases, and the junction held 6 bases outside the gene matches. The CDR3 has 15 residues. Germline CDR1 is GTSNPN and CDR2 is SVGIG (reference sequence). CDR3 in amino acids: CAWSVAGGLGETQYF. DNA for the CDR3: TGTGCCTGGAGTGTAGCGGGAGGGCTCGGGGAGACCCAGTACTTC. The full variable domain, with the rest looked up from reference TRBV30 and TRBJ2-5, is SQTIHQWPATLVQPVGSPLSLECTVEGTSNPNLYWYRQAAGRGLQLLFYSVGIGQISSEVPQNLSASRPQDRQFILSSKKLLLSDSGFYLCAWSVAGGLGETQYFGPGTRLLVL.

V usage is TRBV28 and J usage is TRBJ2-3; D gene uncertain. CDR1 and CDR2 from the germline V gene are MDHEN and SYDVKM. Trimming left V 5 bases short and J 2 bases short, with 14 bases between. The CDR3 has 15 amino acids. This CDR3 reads CASSSRVHFTDTQYF. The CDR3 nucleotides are TGTGCCAGCAGTAGCCGAGTCCATTTCACAGATACGCAGTATTTT.

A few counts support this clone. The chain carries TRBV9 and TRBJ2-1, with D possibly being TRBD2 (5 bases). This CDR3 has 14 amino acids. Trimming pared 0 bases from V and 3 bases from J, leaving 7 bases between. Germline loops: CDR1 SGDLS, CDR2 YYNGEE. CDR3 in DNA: TGTGCCAGCAGCGTAGCTAGCAACTACAATGAGCAGTTCTTC. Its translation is CASSVASNYNEQFF.

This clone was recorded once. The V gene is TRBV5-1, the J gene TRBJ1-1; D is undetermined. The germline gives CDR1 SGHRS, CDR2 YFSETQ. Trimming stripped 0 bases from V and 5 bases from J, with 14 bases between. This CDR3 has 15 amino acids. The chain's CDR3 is CASSLEPGTKTEAFF. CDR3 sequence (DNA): TGCGCCAGCAGCTTGGAGCCGGGAACAAAAACTGAAGCTTTCTTT.